Sequencing of this T cell receptor beta chain was carried out in a study of blood T cell repertoires in COVID-19. Across the study: Researchers got acute and convalescent COVID-19 samples from the United States, Italy and Spain. Nucleic acid was either cDNA or gDNA, and it came from T cells, B-cell-depleted T cells, or PBMCs.

Produced via immunoSEQ multiplex PCR; TCRdb's table is partial and in-frame only. The data contain tens of thousands of clones, roughly four fifths of them singletons. The receptor was derived from a woman aged 55-70 years with acute or convalescent COVID-19. The sample comprised peripheral blood.

The CDR3 coding sequence is TGCGCCAGCCGGACAGATCTTACGTATGGCTACACCTTC. Protein product: CASRTDLTYGYTF. The chain links TRBV5-1 to TRBJ1-2; D might be TRBD1 (6 bases). Germline-derived CDR1 and CDR2 are SGHRS and YFSETQ. The V end was cut by 7 bases, the J end by 5 bases, with 15 bases between. The CDR3 sequence is 13 residues long.